These 5 T cell receptor beta chains share one sample of origin, sequenced in a study of T cell changes during pregnancy in multiple sclerosis. Clones were sequenced by immunoSEQ multiplex PCR, and TCRdb holds only the in-frame ones, with some missing. The sample lists under 35,000 clones, 89% occurring once. The input for sequencing was CD8+ T cells from peripheral blood mononuclear cells, taken in the second trimester of pregnancy. Receptor source: a female donor with multiple sclerosis, enrolled in a pregnancy study.

V gene TRBV7-6 combines with J gene TRBJ1-1; no definite D call. Germline V lookup: CDR1 SGHVS, CDR2 FNYEAQ. This CDR3 comprises 13 residues. V was cut by 5 bases and J by 5 bases, with 12 bases left in between. CDR3 DNA sequence: TGTGCCAGCAGCACGGGAGGGCAGACTGAAGCTTTCTTT. This translates into CASSTGGQTEAFF. Full variable domain (outside the CDR3, taken from reference TRBV7-6 and TRBJ1-1): GAGVSQSPRYKVTKRGQDVALRCDPISGHVSLYWYRQALGQGPEFLTYFNYEAQQDKSGLPNDRFSAERPEGSISTLTIQRTEQRDSAMYRCASSTGGQTEAFFGQGTRLTVV.

This clone was detected ten times or more. V gene TRBV7-9 combines with J gene TRBJ1-4; 7 nucleotides agree with TRBD1. The CDR3 is 14 residues long. The V segment lost 1 base and the J segment 7 bases; nucleotides outside the gene matches: 3. Germline CDR1 and CDR2: SEHNR and FQNEAQ (reference sequence). The CDR3 coding sequence is TGTGCCAGCAGCTTAGGACAGGGCTCTGAAAAACTGTTTTTT. It encodes CASSLGQGSEKLFF.

The sample holds a few counts of this clone. The rearrangement uses TRBV6-5 and TRBJ1-1; D remains ambiguous. The V gene lost 8 bases and the J gene lost 5 bases, with 15 bases spanning the gap. Germline V gene sequence: CDR1 MNHEY, CDR2 SVGAGI. The CDR3 has 13 amino acids. This CDR3 is CASVTKPGTEAFF. In DNA form, the CDR3 reads TGTGCCAGCGTGACAAAACCGGGGACTGAAGCTTTCTTT.

The chain recombines TRBV4-3 with TRBJ2-1; D gene ambiguous. The V end lost 2 bases, the J end lost 7 bases, and 12 bases lay between the germline ends. CDR1 is LGHNA and CDR2 is YSLEER in the germline V gene. The CDR3 runs to 14 residues. CDR3 DNA: TGCGCCAGCAGCCAACTAGAGACCCGGAATGAGCAGTTCTTC. It is translated as CASSQLETRNEQFF.

V is TRBV5-6 and J is TRBJ2-1, with D unresolved. Germline values: CDR1 SGHDT, CDR2 YYEEEE. The germline V and J ends were trimmed by 0 bases and 6 bases, with 7 bases remaining between them. The CDR3 is made up of 13 amino acids. CDR3 coding DNA: TGTGCCAGCAGCTTGGTAAAGCCCAATGAGCAGTTCTTC. It specifies CASSLVKPNEQFF.